This T cell receptor beta chain was profiled in a study of T cell responses to AZD1222 COVID-19 vaccine. Some clones are missing from TCRdb's copy, which holds only in-frame ones; the method was immunoSEQ multiplex PCR. This sample has around 170,000 clones, with approximately 91% found just once. The CDR3 has 14 amino acids. Trimming cost V 6 bases and J 4 bases, with 12 bases left between them. CDR1 is MNHEY, CDR2 SMNVEV, per germline (reference sequence). The genes are TRBV27 and TRBJ1-4; D gene uncertain. The specimen was peripheral blood, collected on day 0 of AZD1222 vaccination. The sequence came from an adult in good health. CDR3 coding DNA: TGTGCCAGCAGGTCCCGCCCTTATAATGAAAAACTGTTTTTT. Translated: CASRSRPYNEKLFF.